This T cell receptor (beta chain) was identified during a study of CD8 T cells in ankylosing spondylitis. Study outcomes and limitations: Characteristic, it appeared, of ankylosing spondylitis blood was a TCR beta motif of about eight highly homologous variants.

TCRdb independently ran MiXCR on the 5' RACE reads; one entry per CDR3 protein. The sample shows 400,000 or so distinct CDR3 sequences, roughly a quarter of them seen only once. This clonotype has only a few counts. Antigen unknown. Germline V gives CDR1 SGHAT, CDR2 FQNNGV. The CDR3 sequence is 15 residues long. V shed 6 bases and J shed 0 bases, with 14 bases lying between them. The chain has TRBV11-2 and TRBJ1-1, with D hard to call. The sequence came from a male donor with ankylosing spondylitis. The sample was blood, either unsorted or a sorted T cell fraction (not recorded which). Here the CDR3 reads CASRFDTELNTEAFF. The CDR3 coding sequence is TGTGCCAGCAGGTTCGACACAGAGTTGAACACTGAAGCTTTCTTT.